The entry below describes one T cell receptor (beta chain). This table comes from immunoSEQ multiplex PCR, and its TCRdb copy is limited to in-frame clones, with some not included. Of roughly 2.2 million clones detected, roughly 90% appear once; the ten largest clones hold around 0.35%. The entry originates in a study of shared clonotypes between healthy human individuals. The germline CDR1 and CDR2 sequences are LNHDA and SQIVND (reference sequence). V lost 1 base to trimming and J lost 0 bases, with 8 bases between them. This CDR3 comprises 15 residues. The receptor was isolated from a man between 18 and 29 years old in good health. Some clones in this sample may be carry-over from other donors' samples. The sample was naive CD4+ T cells from PBMCs. Subset defined: CD45RA+ positively selected. The chain couples TRBV19 to TRBJ2-3; D remains unclear. The CDR3 DNA reads TGTGCCAGTAGTATAGTTGGCGGTAGCACAGATACGCAGTATTTT. This gives the protein CASSIVGGSTDTQYF. Drawing the rest from reference TRBV19 and TRBJ2-3, the complete variable domain is DGGITQSPKYLFRKEGQNVTLSCEQNLNHDAMYWYRQDPGQGLRLIYYSQIVNDFQKGDIAEGYSVSREKKESFPLTVTSAQKNPTAFYLCASSIVGGSTDTQYFGPGTRLTVL.